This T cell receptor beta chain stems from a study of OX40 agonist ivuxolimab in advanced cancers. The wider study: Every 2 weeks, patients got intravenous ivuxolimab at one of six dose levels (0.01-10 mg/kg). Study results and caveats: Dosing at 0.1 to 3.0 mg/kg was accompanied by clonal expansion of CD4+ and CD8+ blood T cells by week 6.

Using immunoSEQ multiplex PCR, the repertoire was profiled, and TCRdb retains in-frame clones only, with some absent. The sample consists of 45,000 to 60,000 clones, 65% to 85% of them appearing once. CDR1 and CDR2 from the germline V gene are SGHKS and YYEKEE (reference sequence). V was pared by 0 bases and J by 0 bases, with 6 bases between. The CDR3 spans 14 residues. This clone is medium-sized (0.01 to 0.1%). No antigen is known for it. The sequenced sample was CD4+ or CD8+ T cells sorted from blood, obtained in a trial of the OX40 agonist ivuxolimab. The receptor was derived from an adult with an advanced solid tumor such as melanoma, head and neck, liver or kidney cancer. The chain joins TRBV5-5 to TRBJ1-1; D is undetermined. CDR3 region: CASSLGQMNTEAFF. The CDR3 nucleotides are TGTGCCAGCAGCTTGGGTCAGATGAACACTGAAGCTTTCTTT.